This TCR beta chain stems from a study of blood T cell repertoires in COVID-19 (dated by TCRdb to 2018 to 2020). Looking at the study overall: The collaborator samples originated in the United States, Italy and Spain and spanned the acute and convalescent phases of COVID-19. A freely available public database, intended as a resource for researchers studying the immune response to SARS-CoV-2, is where the repertoires were released. Where HLA class I and class II types were available, the types were taken from metadata supplied by the sample provider, not from assay-based typing. Nearly every sample came with metadata listing a de-identified subject ID, COVID-19 status, age in years and sex. The prospective study material was composed of cDNA or gDNA derived from T cells, B-cell-depleted T cells, or PBMCs. The dataset comprised deeply sampled blood TCRbeta repertoires from subjects exposed to, actively infected with, or recovered from COVID-19. Samples were obtained from the ongoing ImmuneRACE study (first 160 participants) and from about 1,300 subjects provided by 6 global collaborators.

One collaborating source in Seattle enrolled patients during active infection and followed them longitudinally through the course of disease. Each collaborating institution followed its own protocols to collect whole blood in K2EDTA tubes. For TCRbeta analysis, collaborator samples were shipped as frozen whole blood, as isolated PBMCs, or as DNA extracted from either sample type. As to this clone: There is no known antigen for this receptor. Base qualities were left out, and no much larger clone turns up one base away.

The CDR3 has 17 amino acids, counting the end cysteine and phenylalanine. The read is trimmed to its CDR3 DNA, 51 bases read in frame from base 1. V ends up 6 bases short and J 7 bases short, with an unmatched junction base count of 11. The germline V gene specifies SNHLY as CDR1 and FYNNEI as CDR2. Findings and caveats that apply to the study as a whole: How much clinical and demographic metadata was included differed by source and by participant, and the metadata was provided uncurated.

The immunoSEQ Assay, a bias-controlled multiplex PCR, was used to amplify TCRbeta CDR3 regions from genomic DNA. Regarding the original processing steps: The number of nucleated cells in each sample was estimated by amplification of reference gene primers within the assay. To quantify the absolute abundance of each unique TCRbeta CDR3 rearrangement, sequence reads were collapsed and filtered. For each sample, productive Simpson clonality was calculated as the square root of Simpson's diversity index over productive rearrangements. TCRdb stores this immuneACCESS table with in-frame sequences only. Part of the clones is absent; in the studies checked, under half of the shortfall reflects unresolved V genes, and no reason is known for the rest. V, J and clone size reflect that table, while D and trimming were determined from the DNA. The sample data list about 87,000 clones, and 90% of these were observed just once. The ten largest clones capture 6.7% of the sample.

Material: peripheral blood. The sequence is built from TRBV2 and TRBJ1-6, with TRBD1 matching 11 junction bases. The source of this sequence is a man aged 18 to 35 with COVID-19, enrolled during active disease. The CDR3 loop reads CASRQRTGGAMNSPLHF. The DNA sequence is as follows: TGTGCCAGCAGACAGCGGACAGGGGGCGCGATGAATTCACCCCTCCACTTT.